This T cell receptor beta chain was identified during a study of blood T cell repertoires in COVID-19. Study background: Material from acute and convalescent COVID-19 was sourced from the United States, Italy and Spain.

Participants were aged about 18 to 100 years from approximately 24 US areas. Participants were placed into cohorts based on the clinical history they reported. The CDR3 spans 15 residues. V was clipped by 3 bases and J by 10 bases; unmatched bases: 6. Germline lookup yields CDR1 SGDLS and CDR2 YYNGEE. As processed by the authors: Estimates of nucleated cell counts were drawn from the amplification of reference gene primers. Sequencing was performed with immunoSEQ multiplex PCR; in TCRdb, only in-frame clones are kept and a portion is missing. V and J calls and clone size are those listed in that table; D and trimming were worked out from the DNA. The repertoire has 300,000 to 400,000 clones, around 90% of them found once; the top ten carry roughly 5%.

What was sequenced was PBMCs or T cells enriched from blood (not recorded which). This TCR was sampled from a man between 60 and 75 years old who had recovered from COVID-19. V gene TRBV9 combines with J gene TRBJ2-1; 14 nucleotides agree with TRBD2. This CDR3 is CASSGTSGRLDEQFF. As DNA, the CDR3 is TGTGCCAGCAGCGGGACTAGCGGGAGGCTGGACGAGCAGTTCTTC.